The present entry profiles one T cell receptor (beta chain) with its context. A multiplex PCR was run with 60 Vbeta primers and 13 Jbeta primers. Sequencing was performed with immunoSEQ multiplex PCR; in TCRdb, only in-frame clones are kept and a portion is missing. Among over 150,000 clones listed, roughly 80% were seen once. This sample stems from a study of cytomegalovirus exposure and HLA in healthy donors. The CDR3 covers 15 residues. Germline V gives CDR1 SGHTA, CDR2 FQGNSA. V was trimmed by 2 bases and J by 5 bases, leaving 16 bases between them. The TCR sequence derives from a male donor in good health and CMV-seropositive. Sequencing used PBMCs. The V call is TRBV7-2, the J call TRBJ2-7, with D possibly matching TRBD2 (7 bases). The CDR3 coding sequence is TGTGCCAGCAGCTTACAGGTGGGGGGGCCCCACGAGCAGTACTTC. Residues: CASSLQVGGPHEQYF.